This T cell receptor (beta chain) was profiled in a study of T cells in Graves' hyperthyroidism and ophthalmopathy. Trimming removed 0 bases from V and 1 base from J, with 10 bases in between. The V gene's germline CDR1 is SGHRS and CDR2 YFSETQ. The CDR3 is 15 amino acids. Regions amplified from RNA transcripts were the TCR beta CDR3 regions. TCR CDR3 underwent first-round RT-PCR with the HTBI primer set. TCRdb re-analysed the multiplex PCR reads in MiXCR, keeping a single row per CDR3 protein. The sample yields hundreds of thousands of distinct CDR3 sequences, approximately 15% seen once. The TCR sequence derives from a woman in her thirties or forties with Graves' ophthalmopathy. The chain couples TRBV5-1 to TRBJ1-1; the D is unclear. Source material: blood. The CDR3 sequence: CASSLVGNPNTEAFF. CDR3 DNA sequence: TGCGCCAGCAGCTTGGTGGGTAACCCGAACACTGAAGCTTTCTTT.